One and the same sample provided the 29 T cell receptor beta chains below, sequenced in a study of blood T cell repertoires in COVID-19. The method was immunoSEQ multiplex PCR; TCRdb's version includes in-frame clones alone and lacks a portion of them. Of 200,000 or so clones listed, around 89% were seen once; the top ten hold roughly 1.7%. What was sequenced was peripheral blood. These receptors originate from a man between 65 and 85 years old with acute or convalescent COVID-19.

The chain carries TRBV19 and TRBJ2-7; D might be TRBD2 (6 bases). The CDR3 is 15 residues long. Per germline, CDR1 LNHDA and CDR2 SQIVND (reference sequence). Trimming cost V 5 bases and J 2 bases, with 16 bases left between them. The CDR3 loop reads CASSASGTSTYEQYF. CDR3 DNA sequence: TGTGCCAGTAGTGCTTCCGGGACTTCTACCTACGAGCAGTACTTC.

The table lists this clone with a few counts. The CDR3 sequence is CATKLAGGNTGELFF. The CDR3 DNA follows: TGTGCCACCAAACTAGCGGGAGGCAACACCGGGGAGCTGTTTTTT. The chain links TRBV6-5 to TRBJ2-2; 12 bases line up with TRBD2. Germline V gene lookup returns CDR1 MNHEY and CDR2 SVGAGI. The CDR3 extends over 15 amino acids. Trimming removed 10 bases from V and 2 bases from J; junction bases left unmatched: 5.

J is TRBJ1-1 and V is TRBV28; D remains ambiguous. Germline-derived CDR1 and CDR2 are MDHEN and SYDVKM. The CDR3 is made up of 16 amino acids. V lost 3 bases and J 4 bases, leaving 18 bases between the germline ends. CDR3 residues: CASSFPGLLLGTEAFF. CDR3 DNA sequence: TGTGCCAGCAGTTTCCCCGGACTCTTGTTAGGCACTGAAGCTTTCTTT.

J is TRBJ1-2 and V is TRBV9; D might be TRBD1 (5 bases). The germline V and J ends were trimmed by 0 bases and 8 bases, with 23 bases remaining between them. The CDR3 runs 17 residues. CDR1 SGDLS and CDR2 YYNGEE come from the germline V gene. The CDR3 DNA follows: TGTGCCAGCAGCGTAGGGCCGGGGGACGGGGCGAGTGGAGGCTACACCTTC. Protein product: CASSVGPGDGASGGYTF. The full variable domain, its missing parts supplied by reference TRBV9 and TRBJ1-2, is DSGVTQTPKHLITATGQRVTLRCSPRSGDLSVYWYQQSLDQGLQFLIQYYNGEERAKGNILERFSAQQFPDLHSELNLSSLELGDSALYFCASSVGPGDGASGGYTFGSGTRLTVV.

The rearrangement joins TRBV5-6 to TRBJ1-1; 11 nucleotides line up with TRBD1. The CDR3 covers 16 residues. Germline V gene data show CDR1 as SGHDT and CDR2 as YYEEEE. With 3 bases clipped from V and 0 bases from J, the junction kept 4 bases outside the gene matches. CDR3 coding DNA: TGTGCCAGCAGCTACGGGACAGGGGGAATGAACACTGAAGCTTTCTTT. This translates into CASSYGTGGMNTEAFF.

The chain carries TRBV7-2 and TRBJ2-1; 8 bases fit TRBD2. The V and J ends lost 5 bases and 2 bases, in that order; junction bases with no gene match: 5. Per the germline V gene, CDR1 is SGHTA and CDR2 is FQGNSA. There are 15 residues in the CDR3. In nucleotides, the CDR3 is TGTGCCAGCAGCACAAGCGGGGGAGCCTACAATGAGCAGTTCTTC. It yields the protein CASSTSGGAYNEQFF.

This rearrangement joins TRBV19 to TRBJ2-3, with D unclear. V lost 6 bases to trimming and J lost 6 bases, with 16 bases between them. The CDR3 is made up of 14 amino acids. Germline V gene data show CDR1 as LNHDA and CDR2 as SQIVND (reference sequence). The CDR3 spells CASRAELAQDTQYF. In DNA, the CDR3 is TGTGCCAGTAGGGCCGAACTTGCACAGGATACGCAGTATTTT. The full variable domain, with the rest looked up from reference TRBV19 and TRBJ2-3, is DGGITQSPKYLFRKEGQNVTLSCEQNLNHDAMYWYRQDPGQGLRLIYYSQIVNDFQKGDIAEGYSVSREKKESFPLTVTSAQKNPTAFYLCASRAELAQDTQYFGPGTRLTVL.

The rearrangement uses TRBV7-9 and TRBJ2-7; D unresolved. V lost 5 bases and J 0 bases, leaving 5 bases between the germline ends. Germline V lookup: CDR1 SEHNR, CDR2 FQNEAQ (reference sequence). This CDR3 has 12 amino acids. This CDR3 reads CASSVGSYEQYF. The CDR3 coding sequence is TGTGCCAGCAGCGTCGGCTCCTACGAGCAGTACTTC.

The chain combines TRBV15 with TRBJ2-7; 8 nucleotides line up with TRBD2. Looked up from germline, CDR1 is LNHNV and CDR2 is YYDKDF (reference sequence). The CDR3 has 14 residues. J gave up 4 bases and V 5 bases, and 7 bases lay outside the gene matches. The CDR3 here is CATSLAVAGYEQYF. CDR3 coding DNA: TGTGCCACCAGCTTAGCCGTAGCGGGGTACGAGCAGTACTTC.

CDR3 bases: TGTGCCATCAGTGAGTCGAGGAACAGGGGAAAGACCCAGTACTTC. This gives the protein CAISESRNRGKTQYF. The gene calls are TRBV10-3 and TRBJ2-5; TRBD1 matches at 7 bases. The CDR3 runs to 15 residues. V shed 0 bases and J 6 bases; nucleotides not matched to a gene: 7. Germline V lookup: CDR1 ENHRY, CDR2 SYGVKD.

The V and J genes are TRBV6-5 and TRBJ2-6; perhaps TRBD1 as D (5 bases). The V end lost 8 bases, the J end lost 0 bases, and 11 bases lay between the germline ends. The CDR3 length is 15 residues. The germline V gene has CDR1 MNHEY and CDR2 SVGAGI. The CDR3: CASVGQHSGANVLTF. CDR3 nucleotide sequence: TGTGCCAGCGTAGGACAACACTCTGGGGCCAACGTCCTGACTTTC.

V is TRBV6-6 and J is TRBJ1-6; weak D call: TRBD1 (6 bases). The V gene's germline CDR1 is MNHNY and CDR2 SVGAGI (reference sequence). The V end lost 7 bases, the J end lost 5 bases, and 15 bases lay between the germline ends. This CDR3 is 15 amino acids long. Here the CDR3 reads CASTLGGGHNSPLHF. The CDR3 region has the DNA TGTGCCAGCACCCTAGGGGGGGGGCATAATTCACCCCTCCACTTT.

CDR3 sequence: CASSFRGADPLHF. CDR3 coding DNA: TGTGCCAGCAGCTTCCGGGGGGCGGACCCCCTCCACTTT. This chain links TRBV5-5 with TRBJ1-6; a weak D match, TRBD1 (6 bases). The germline V and J ends were trimmed by 2 bases and 13 bases, with 13 bases remaining between them. Germline loops: CDR1 SGHKS, CDR2 YYEKEE (reference sequence). There are 13 residues in the CDR3.

The gene calls are TRBV7-9 and TRBJ1-4; no firm D call. The CDR3 is 14 residues long. The germline V and J ends were trimmed by 3 bases and 4 bases, with 9 bases remaining between them. Germline V gene lookup returns CDR1 SEHNR and CDR2 FQNEAQ (reference sequence). CDR3 sequence: CASSLAGHNEKLFF. The CDR3 nucleotides read TGTGCCAGCAGCTTGGCAGGTCATAATGAAAAACTGTTTTTT. The entire variable domain, with the rest obtained from reference TRBV7-9 and TRBJ1-4, is as follows: DTGVSQNPRHKITKRGQNVTFRCDPISEHNRLYWYRQTLGQGPEFLTYFQNEAQLEKSRLLSDRFSAERPKGSFSTLEIQRTEQGDSAMYLCASSLAGHNEKLFFGSGTQLSVL.

The J gene is TRBJ1-1, the V gene TRBV11-2, with D possibly TRBD1 on 5 matching bases. V dropped 10 bases and J dropped 0 bases, with 15 bases sitting between them. Germline V gene lookup returns CDR1 SGHAT and CDR2 FQNNGV. The CDR3 sequence is 14 residues long. CDR3 amino acids: CATTRQLMNTEAFF. CDR3 DNA: TGTGCCACCACCCGACAGCTGATGAACACTGAAGCTTTCTTT.

This chain uses TRBV10-3 with TRBJ1-6, with TRBD1 matching 7 bases. Looked up from germline, CDR1 is ENHRY and CDR2 is SYGVKD. The CDR3 contains 14 residues. Germline trimming cut 3 bases from V and 7 bases from J; bases unmatched to any gene: 3. CDR3: CAISDQGVNSPLHF. CDR3 nucleotides: TGTGCCATCAGTGATCAGGGGGTAAATTCACCCCTCCACTTT.

The chain joins TRBV18 to TRBJ1-1; no reliable D call. V shed 4 bases and J shed 1 base, with 7 bases lying between them. The CDR3 extends over 13 amino acids. Germline V gene data show CDR1 as KGHSH and CDR2 as LQKENI. The CDR3 loop reads CASSLNKNTEAFF. The CDR3 bases are TGTGCCAGCTCACTTAACAAGAACACTGAAGCTTTCTTT.

J is TRBJ1-1 and V is TRBV15; D is possibly TRBD1 (6 bases). V was clipped by 6 bases and J by 4 bases, with 15 bases between them. Germline V gene lookup returns CDR1 LNHNV and CDR2 YYDKDF (reference sequence). The CDR3 sequence is 14 residues long. In nucleotides, the CDR3 is TGTGCCACCAGAGGGGACATTGGGGGCACTGAAGCTTTCTTT. Its translation is CATRGDIGGTEAFF.

The V gene is TRBV6-6, the J gene TRBJ2-7; 7 bases map to TRBD1. The J segment lost 6 bases and the V segment lost 1 base, leaving 6 bases of the junction unmatched. Germline assignment: CDR1 MNHNY and CDR2 SVGAGI (reference sequence). This CDR3 is built from 14 residues. In nucleotides, the CDR3 is TGTGCCAGCAGTTACTATGGGGACAGTGGCGAGCAGTACTTC. This gives the protein CASSYYGDSGEQYF.

The chain uses TRBV2 and TRBJ1-1, with D possibly matching TRBD1 (5 bases). Between the trimmed V and J ends, which lost 7 bases and 2 bases, there was a span of 20 bases. Looked up from germline, CDR1 is SNHLY and CDR2 is FYNNEI. The CDR3 extends over 16 amino acids. CDR3 in amino acids: CASKGALMGGNTEAFF. As DNA, the CDR3 is TGTGCCAGCAAGGGAGCCTTGATGGGGGGAAACACTGAAGCTTTCTTT.

In this sample, this clone turned up a few times. J is TRBJ1-5 and V is TRBV6-1; D might be TRBD1 (5 bases). Germline V CDR1 and CDR2: MNHNS, SASEGT. This CDR3 region has 16 residues. V was shortened by 4 bases and J by 4 bases, with 17 bases between the two germline ends. CDR3 nucleotide sequence: TGTGCCAGCAGTGCCACCCTGGGGGGGAAGAATCAGCCCCAGCATTTT. As protein: CASSATLGGKNQPQHF.

This clone occurred once. V is TRBV27 and J is TRBJ1-1, with 8 bases identical to TRBD1. Germline assignment: CDR1 MNHEY and CDR2 SMNVEV (reference sequence). Losses at the gene ends were 5 bases for V and 1 base for J; bases not matched to a gene: 9. This CDR3 has 16 residues. CDR3 amino acids: CASSGGPGGANTEAFF. CDR3 sequence (DNA): TGTGCCAGCAGTGGCGGCCCAGGGGGCGCGAACACTGAAGCTTTCTTT.

The V gene is TRBV6-5, the J gene TRBJ2-5; 12 positions match TRBD1. The V gene's germline CDR1 is MNHEY and CDR2 SVGAGI. V was clipped by 4 bases and J by 9 bases; unmatched bases: 9. This CDR3 spans 15 amino acids. The CDR3 region is CASSSGQGAIGPQYF. CDR3 in DNA: TGTGCCAGCAGTTCGGGACAGGGGGCTATAGGTCCCCAGTACTTC.

The gene calls are TRBV3-1 (or the pseudogene TRBV3-2) and TRBJ2-5; possible D gene TRBD2, 6 bases. The CDR3 runs 13 residues. The germline V gene has CDR1 LGHDT and CDR2 YNNKEL (reference sequence). Trimming pared 4 bases from V and 5 bases from J, leaving 11 bases between. The CDR3 spells CASSLTGRETQYF. CDR3 coding DNA: TGTGCCAGCAGCCTTACGGGGAGGGAGACCCAGTACTTC.

The V gene is TRBV5-1, the J gene TRBJ1-1; D is unresolved. CDR1 is SGHRS, CDR2 YFSETQ, per germline. The CDR3 consists of 14 residues. V was shortened by 0 bases and J by 5 bases, with 11 bases between the two germline ends. CDR3 loop: CASSLGGLGTEAFF. Here the CDR3 DNA reads TGCGCCAGCAGCTTGGGAGGGTTGGGAACTGAAGCTTTCTTT.

This chain links TRBV7-3 with TRBJ2-2; 10 positions match TRBD2. J gave up 5 bases and V 2 bases, and 5 bases lay outside the gene matches. This CDR3 has 16 amino acids. CDR1 is SGHTA and CDR2 is FQGTGA in the germline V gene. CDR3 sequence (DNA): TGTGCCAGCAGCTTATCTAGCGGGAGATATACCGGGGAGCTGTTTTTT. This sequence encodes CASSLSSGRYTGELFF.

V is TRBV12-3 or TRBV12-4 and J is TRBJ1-1, with a possible D match to TRBD1 (5 bases). The CDR3 length is 12 residues. V lost 3 bases and J lost 8, with 10 bases in between. The CDR3 sequence is CASSFRGGEAFF. The CDR3 DNA sequence: TGTGCCAGCAGTTTTCGCGGGGGAGAAGCTTTCTTT.

This chain links TRBV27 with TRBJ2-7; 7 nucleotides agree with TRBD1. The V segment lost 4 bases and the J segment 0 bases; nucleotides outside the gene matches: 0. Germline CDR1 is MNHEY and CDR2 is SMNVEV (reference sequence). This CDR3 region has 13 residues. The DNA of the CDR3 is TGTGCCAGCAGTTGGGACAGCTCCTACGAGCAGTACTTC. Protein product: CASSWDSSYEQYF.

CDR3 coding DNA: TGTGCCAGCAGCCAAGATGTCAGGGGGCCTGAAAAACTGTTTTTT. Translated, it gives CASSQDVRGPEKLFF. The V and J genes are TRBV14 and TRBJ1-4; the match to TRBD1 covers 8 bases. CDR1 and CDR2 (germline): SGHDN, FVKESK. Trimming removed 0 bases from V and 7 bases from J; junction bases left unmatched: 4. This CDR3 comprises 15 residues.